This T cell receptor beta chain was recovered during a study of response to subunit inactivated influenza vaccine. Study-wide points: It was suggested by the authors that few new T cells are recruited by each seasonal influenza vaccination.

TCRdb used MiXCR to reprocess the RT-PCR reads, holding one entry per CDR3 protein. The sample lists about 500,000 distinct CDR3 sequences; 16% were seen once. The germline V and J ends were trimmed by 0 bases and 1 base, with 7 bases remaining between them. The CDR3 length is 15 residues. CDR1 is KGHDR, CDR2 SFDVKD, per germline. Comment on this clonotype: Antigen specificity is unknown.

This sample comprised CD4+ T cells sorted from PBMCs, obtained roughly 24 months after vaccination. The clonotype comes from a man aged 45 to 75 who received an inactivated influenza vaccine. The chain links TRBV24-1 to TRBJ2-3; D not resolved. The CDR3, as DNA: TGTGCCACCAGTGATTTGCAGCAGGGCACAGATACGCAGTATTTT. Translation gives CATSDLQQGTDTQYF.